These 19 T cell receptor beta chains came from one sample sequenced in a study of T cell changes during pregnancy in multiple sclerosis. Profiled with immunoSEQ multiplex PCR; TCRdb holds only in-frame clones, not every one. The sample shows tens of thousands of clones, 80% to 95% of them seen only once. The input for sequencing was peripheral blood, taken in the third trimester of pregnancy. These receptors were obtained from a female donor in good health, enrolled as a control in a pregnancy study.

CDR3 in DNA: TGTGCCAGCAACTCCCGGCCCCGACTAGCGGGAGTTGGGGACTACGAGCAGTACTTC. Amino acids: CASNSRPRLAGVGDYEQYF. The chain is built from TRBV11-3 and TRBJ2-7; 12 bases map to TRBD2. CDR1 is SGHNT, CDR2 YENEEA, per germline. After removal of 7 bases from V and 3 bases from J, the junction contained 19 bases not matched to a gene. This CDR3 region has 19 residues.

The chain recombines TRBV7-2 with TRBJ2-7, with D tentatively TRBD2 (5 bases). Between the trimmed V and J ends, which lost 1 base and 4 bases, there was a span of 11 bases. The CDR3 runs 14 residues. Germline V gives CDR1 SGHTA, CDR2 FQGNSA. This CDR3 reads CASSLGSEIYEQYF. In DNA, the CDR3 is TGTGCCAGCAGCTTAGGTAGCGAGATTTACGAGCAGTACTTC.

The chain recombines TRBV5-4 with TRBJ2-2, with D possibly matching TRBD2 (6 bases). Trimming cost V 4 bases and J 4 bases, with 11 bases left between them. The CDR3 loop spans 14 amino acids. Germline V CDR1 and CDR2: SGHNT, YYREEE (reference sequence). CDR3 in amino acids: CASSLTSTTGELFF. The CDR3 DNA is TGTGCCAGCAGCCTGACTAGTACCACCGGGGAGCTGTTTTTT. The complete variable domain, with remaining parts taken from reference TRBV5-4 and TRBJ2-2, reads ETGVTQSPTHLIKTRGQQVTLRCSSQSGHNTVSWYQQALGQGPQFIFQYYREEENGRGNFPPRFSGLQFPNYSSELNVNALELDDSALYLCASSLTSTTGELFFGEGSRLTVL.

V is TRBV7-9 and J is TRBJ2-1, with TRBD2 identical over 8 bases. Germline V gene lookup returns CDR1 SEHNR and CDR2 FQNEAQ (reference sequence). Trimming removed 4 bases from V and 9 bases from J; junction bases left unmatched: 5. The CDR3 spans 13 residues. This CDR3 is CASSSTGLVEQFF. The CDR3 DNA sequence: TGTGCCAGCAGCTCCACGGGACTAGTTGAGCAGTTCTTC.

CDR3: CSVDRRNYGYTF. CDR3 nucleotide sequence: TGCAGCGTTGACAGGAGGAACTATGGCTACACCTTC. V and J are TRBV29-1 and TRBJ1-2; D is undetermined. The germline V and J ends were trimmed by 3 bases and 2 bases, with 7 bases remaining between them. Germline assignment: CDR1 SQVTM and CDR2 ANQGSEA. The CDR3 is 12 residues long.

The rearrangement links TRBV30 to TRBJ1-1, with a possible D match to TRBD1 (5 bases). CDR3 length: 12 amino acids. Germline V lookup: CDR1 GTSNPN, CDR2 SVGIG (reference sequence). The V and J ends lost 2 bases and 4 bases respectively, with 8 bases between them. This chain's CDR3 is CAWSSGLTEAFF. The CDR3 region has the DNA TGTGCCTGGAGTTCGGGACTCACTGAAGCTTTCTTT.

The rearrangement links TRBV10-2 to TRBJ1-3, with a tentative D call TRBD1 (6 bases). This CDR3 region has 14 residues. The germline gives CDR1 WSHSY, CDR2 SAAADI. Trimming took off 11 bases at V and 2 bases at J, with 16 bases between the two ends. The CDR3 DNA follows: TGCGCCGGGGGCGATAACAGGGCTGGAAACACCATATATTTT. It specifies CAGGDNRAGNTIYF.

V and J are TRBV2 and TRBJ2-5; weak D call: TRBD2 (7 bases). Trimming shortened V by 8 bases and J by 5 bases, and 18 bases separated the two germline ends. Germline V lookup: CDR1 SNHLY, CDR2 FYNNEI. The CDR3 has 14 amino acids. The CDR3 DNA reads as TGTGCCAGCTTCAGAGGGGGGGCCGGGGAGACCCAGTACTTC. Its translation is CASFRGGAGETQYF. Filled out from reference TRBV2 and TRBJ2-5, the complete variable domain reads EPEVTQTPSHQVTQMGQEVILRCVPISNHLYFYWYRQILGQKVEFLVSFYNNEISEKSEIFDDQFSVERPDGSNFTLKIRSTKLEDSAMYFCASFRGGAGETQYFGPGTRLLVL.

This rearrangement joins TRBV6-5 to TRBJ1-1; D not certain. This CDR3 has 12 amino acids. The V end was cut by 2 bases, the J end by 6 bases, with 7 bases between. Per the germline V gene, CDR1 is MNHEY and CDR2 is SVGAGI. This CDR3 reads CASSYPGSEAFF. As DNA, the CDR3 is TGTGCCAGCAGTTACCCGGGGTCTGAAGCTTTCTTT.

In its sample, this clone was seen a few times. The chain employs TRBV7-3 and TRBJ2-3; tentative D call: TRBD2 (6 bases). This CDR3 region has 14 residues. Trimming removed 1 base at V and 5 bases at J, with 10 bases between. Germline loops: CDR1 SGHTA, CDR2 FQGTGA. The CDR3 nucleotides read TGTGCCAGCAGCTTAAGTCCCGGGGGAGATACGCAGTATTTT. It yields the protein CASSLSPGGDTQYF.

The chain has TRBV19 and TRBJ2-1; 9 bases fit TRBD2. The CDR3 length is 15 residues. V shed 8 bases, J shed 7 bases, and the junction held 12 bases outside the gene matches. CDR1 and CDR2 from the germline V gene are LNHDA and SQIVND (reference sequence). DNA of the CDR3: TGTGCCAGTCGTGTCACGGGACTAGCTACAAATGAGCAGTTCTTC. Translating it yields CASRVTGLATNEQFF.

This chain connects TRBV2 to TRBJ2-7, with 9 bases matching TRBD2. CDR1 and CDR2 (germline): SNHLY, FYNNEI. V was pared by 7 bases and J by 2 bases, with 6 bases of the junction left unmatched. The length of the CDR3 is 14 residues. CDR3 protein: CASTPTSGPYEQYF. The CDR3 DNA follows: TGTGCCAGCACTCCGACTAGCGGCCCCTACGAGCAGTACTTC.

The genes are TRBV6-5 and TRBJ2-5, with 8 bases fitting TRBD1. This CDR3 contains 15 residues. CDR1 and CDR2 from the germline V gene are MNHEY and SVGAGI. Losses at the gene ends were 6 bases for V and 1 base for J; bases not matched to a gene: 7. CDR3 in amino acids: CASRYGTGTQETQYF. CDR3 nucleotide sequence: TGTGCCAGCAGATATGGGACAGGAACCCAAGAGACCCAGTACTTC.

This rearrangement joins TRBV7-2 to TRBJ1-6; D is uncertain. Deletions cut 2 bases from V and 4 bases from J, with 9 bases between. CDR1 SGHTA and CDR2 FQGNSA come from the germline V gene. The CDR3 length is 15 residues. The CDR3 nucleotides are TGTGCCAGCAGCTTACTGACACCGTATAATTCACCCCTCCACTTT. The encoded protein is CASSLLTPYNSPLHF. The whole variable domain, remainder taken from reference TRBV7-2 and TRBJ1-6, is GAGVSQSPSNKVTEKGKDVELRCDPISGHTALYWYRQSLGQGLEFLIYFQGNSAPDKSGLPSDRFSAERTGGSVSTLTIQRTQQEDSAVYLCASSLLTPYNSPLHFGNGTRLTVT.

The CDR3 is CAISESGLSSYNSPLHF. In DNA, the CDR3 is TGTGCCATCAGTGAGTCGGGGCTAAGCTCCTATAATTCACCCCTCCACTTT. The J gene is TRBJ1-6, the V gene TRBV10-3, with a weak D call TRBD1 (5 bases). The CDR3 is 17 residues long. V was cut by 0 bases and J by 0 bases, with 9 bases left in between. Germline V CDR1 and CDR2: ENHRY, SYGVKD.

This chain uses TRBV4-2 with TRBJ2-1; 7 bases agree with TRBD2. This CDR3 spans 14 amino acids. The germline V gene encodes CDR1 LGHNA and CDR2 YNFKEQ. V shed 4 bases, J shed 7 bases, and the junction held 7 bases outside the gene matches. The CDR3 DNA reads as TGTGCCAGCAGCCCGGGCGGGCGGGAGAATGAGCAGTTCTTC. It codes for CASSPGGRENEQFF.

V is TRBV14 and J is TRBJ2-3; D gene ambiguous. The germline V and J ends were trimmed by 3 bases and 3 bases, with 13 bases remaining between them. Germline lookup yields CDR1 SGHDN and CDR2 FVKESK. CDR3 length: 15 amino acids. CDR3 nucleotide sequence: TGTGCCAGCAGCCATAGAAAGGCGAGGACAGATACGCAGTATTTT. It yields the protein CASSHRKARTDTQYF.

The chain employs TRBV5-1 and TRBJ2-5; TRBD2 matches at 9 bases. The CDR3 extends over 16 amino acids. The germline CDR1 and CDR2 sequences are SGHRS and YFSETQ. The J segment lost 5 bases and the V segment lost 0 bases, leaving 8 bases of the junction unmatched. CDR3 region: CASSLEVSGGWETQYF. Here the CDR3 DNA reads TGCGCCAGCAGCTTGGAAGTTAGCGGGGGTTGGGAGACCCAGTACTTC.

The chain joins TRBV6-5 to TRBJ2-1; weak D call: TRBD1 (6 bases). V lost 7 bases and J 10 bases, leaving 11 bases between the germline ends. CDR1 and CDR2 from the germline V gene are MNHEY and SVGAGI. The CDR3 is 11 residues long. Here the CDR3 reads CASTGGQEQFF. CDR3 DNA sequence: TGTGCCAGCACCGGCGGACAGGAGCAGTTCTTC.